The present entry profiles one T cell receptor beta chain with its context. Its antigen is not known. The sample belongs to a study of shared clonotypes between healthy human individuals. Study information: CD8 memory received one plate per donor, CD8 naive two, CD4 memory three and CD4 naive three. Findings and caveats of the study: Rarefaction demonstrated incomplete sorted-subset sequencing despite large depth.

CDR3 length equals 18 residues. V shed 2 bases and J 8 bases; nucleotides not matched to a gene: 16. CDR1 and CDR2 from the germline V gene are SGHVS and FNYEAQ. Terminally differentiated effector memory CD45RA+ cells were excluded by CCR7 positive selection of CD45RO-negative cells. HIV-negative, healthy adults without recent acute infections or vaccinations were the donors. In the original processing: Filtering differed for immunoSEQ, which gave only junction sequences without quality scores. Sequencing was performed with immunoSEQ multiplex PCR; in TCRdb, only in-frame clones are kept and a portion is missing. V, J and clone size were drawn from that table, and D and trimming were deduced from the DNA. The sample gives about 2 million clones, 85% to 95% of which show up once; less than 1.5% is in the top ten.

V gene TRBV7-6 combines with J gene TRBJ1-4, with 8 bases matching TRBD1. This TCR came from a young man in good health. The source material was naive CD8+ T cells sorted from blood. In DNA form, the CDR3 reads TGTGCCAGCAGCTTATGGGCGGGACAGGCGGGCGCTGGGGAAAAACTGTTTTTT. It encodes CASSLWAGQAGAGEKLFF.